This TCR beta chain was sequenced for a study of T cell repertoires in cytomegalovirus infection. Background on the study: Both a matching HLA type and CMV infection were indicated by public TCR beta signatures. General observations from the study: Within the response measured ex vivo, HLA-C-restricted CMV-specific TCR beta clonotypes were dominant.

From germline, CDR1 is SGHTA and CDR2 FQGNSA. CDR3 length: 14 amino acids. The ends were cut back, 1 base at V and 0 bases at J, with 6 bases in the middle. Using its own MiXCR run on the reads, TCRdb lists one record per CDR3 protein. The profile shows approximately 130,000 distinct CDR3 sequences, 8.8% of them singletons. This clonotype was observed at least ten times. Its antigen is undetermined. The sequenced material came from PBMCs. The chain carries TRBV7-2 and TRBJ1-1; unclear D gene. The sequence came from a human donor in good health (CMV status not recorded). Some clones in this sample may be carry-over from other donors' samples. The CDR3 is CASSLETLNTEAFF. The DNA for the CDR3 is TGTGCCAGCAGCTTAGAAACCTTGAACACTGAAGCTTTCTTT. The whole variable domain, filled in from reference TRBV7-2 and TRBJ1-1, reads GAGVSQSPSNKVTEKGKDVELRCDPISGHTALYWYRQSLGQGLEFLIYFQGNSAPDKSGLPSDRFSAERTGGSVSTLTIQRTQQEDSAVYLCASSLETLNTEAFFGQGTRLTVV.